Here is one T cell receptor beta chain with its context. The source of the sample is a study of control samples from healthy donors and cancer patients. Sequencing used immunoSEQ multiplex PCR; TCRdb keeps in-frame clones, though not all of them. The table has 26,000 or so clones, around 92% seen once. V shed 5 bases and J shed 5 bases, with 4 bases lying between them. This CDR3 has 11 residues. Per the germline V gene, CDR1 is MNHNY and CDR2 is SVGAGI (reference sequence). The sample taken for sequencing was PBMCs. This clonotype was sampled from a man aged 50-59 years with lung cancer. The chain recombines TRBV6-6 with TRBJ1-5, with D uncertain. The CDR3 DNA sequence: TGTGCCAGCAGTGGCGATCAGCCCCAGCATTTT. Amino acid sequence: CASSGDQPQHF.